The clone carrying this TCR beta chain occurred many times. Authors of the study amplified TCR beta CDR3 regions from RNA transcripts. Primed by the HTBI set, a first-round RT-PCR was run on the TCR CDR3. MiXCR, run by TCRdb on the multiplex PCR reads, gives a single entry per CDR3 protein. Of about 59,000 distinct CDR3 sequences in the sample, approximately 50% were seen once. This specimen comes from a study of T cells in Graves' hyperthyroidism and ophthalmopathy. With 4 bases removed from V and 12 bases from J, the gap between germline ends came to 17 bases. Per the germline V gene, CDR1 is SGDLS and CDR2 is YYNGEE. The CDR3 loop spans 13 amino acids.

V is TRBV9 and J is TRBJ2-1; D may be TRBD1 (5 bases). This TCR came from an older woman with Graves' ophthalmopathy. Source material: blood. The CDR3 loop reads CASSPSGIISQFF. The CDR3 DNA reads TGTGCCAGCAGCCCTTCAGGGATAATCTCGCAGTTCTTC.